This T cell receptor beta chain was captured by sequencing in a study of OX40 agonist ivuxolimab in advanced cancers. Of note for this clone: Its cognate antigen is unknown.

Using immunoSEQ multiplex PCR, the repertoire was profiled, and TCRdb retains in-frame clones only, with some absent. The sample lists some 46,000 clones; just under 95% were seen once. Notes on the study in general: With doses of 0.1 to 3.0 mg/kg, CD4+ and CD8+ blood T cells had undergone clonal expansion by week 6. Fewer expanded clones were found on average in CD4+ than in CD8+ T cells. Antigen specificity remained undetermined for the expanded peripheral T cells.

Trimming removed 4 bases from V and 2 bases from J; junction bases left unmatched: 3. CDR1 and CDR2 (germline): LGHNA, YNFKEQ. The CDR3 spans 14 residues. This TCR was sampled from an adult with an advanced solid tumor such as melanoma, head and neck, liver or kidney cancer. This sample comprised CD4+ or CD8+ T cells sorted from blood, obtained in a trial of the OX40 agonist ivuxolimab. The J gene is TRBJ2-7, the V gene TRBV4-2, with 9 bases that match TRBD2. CDR3 nucleotides: TGTGCCAGCAGCCCTCGGACTAGCGCCTACGAGCAGTACTTC. This codes for CASSPRTSAYEQYF.